The clone carrying this T cell receptor (beta chain) has at least ten counts. Its antigen is unidentified. Unique molecular identifiers tagged every individual TCR cDNA molecule. TCRdb called the 5' RACE reads again in MiXCR, with one record for every CDR3 protein. The repertoire holds about 39,000 distinct CDR3 sequences, with around 5.8% as singletons. The data were taken from a study of spatial heterogeneity in lung cancer. At the level of the study: Each unique TCR and UMI combination was seen more than ten times on average in raw reads. Study-wide findings and caveats: Among blood samples, ubiquitous expanded tumor TCRs appeared more at resection than at follow-up.

The time point denotes: sample taken at primary tumor resection. Unsorted samples of tumor, nontumor lung or frozen PBMC had their whole RNA sequenced. Patients with untreated early-stage non-small cell lung cancer, numbering approximately 70, were the donors. The V end was cut by 8 bases, the J end by 2 bases, with 14 bases between. Germline V gives CDR1 SGHVS, CDR2 FQNEAQ. The CDR3 runs to 14 residues. The source is a male donor with early-stage non-small cell lung cancer. V is TRBV7-8 and J is TRBJ2-3, with D possibly being TRBD2 (5 bases). Sequencing was performed on PBMCs, taken at surgery. The CDR3, as DNA: TGTGCCAGCGGAGTGGGAGTATCCACAGATACGCAGTATTTT. Protein: CASGVGVSTDTQYF.